This TCR beta chain was sequenced in a study of cytomegalovirus exposure and HLA in healthy donors (dated by TCRdb to the late 2010s). Regarding the study in general: According to a later analysis, the 120 validation repertoires were produced on the same platform as the 600 to 850 repertoires of the first cohort. To predict cytomegalovirus infection status, the study brought together high-throughput TCR immunosequencing, statistical association of individual TCRs with disease status, and machine learning. The aim of the study was to test whether cataloging public T cell receptors could identify signatures of past pathogen exposure. Besides the first cohort of about 730 subjects, a separate validation cohort made up of over 95 different subjects was used. Broad study findings and their caveats: According to the authors, the approach could potentially be generalized to other disease states and immunological phenotypes. In vitro tests confirmed that a few of the cytomegalovirus-associated TCR beta chains recognize cytomegalovirus antigens. Of the cluster scores, 94% were above 0 in a later analysis, which found that TCRs clustered in the first cohort also tended to co-occur in the 95 to 150 validation repertoires. Cytomegalovirus status was reported to be diagnosed by the classifier with high specificity and sensitivity in both the original and validation cohorts. In the study, around 150 TCR beta chains were listed as associated with cytomegalovirus. All 130 or so repertoires were used to score co-occurrence in the validation cohort in a later analysis, because that analysis had no HLA typing for the cohort. Most TCR sequences were observed very rarely across donors, whereas some public TCRs were present in many individuals.

The library came from the immunoSEQ multiplex PCR assay. The study's own analysis went as follows. A statistical classification framework was developed to diagnose cytomegalovirus status using the catalog of TCR beta chain sequences. TCRdb limited this immuneACCESS table to in-frame rearrangements with V and J called. A share of clones is missing; checked studies link under half to unresolved V genes, and the rest is unexplained. V and J calls and clone size are copied from that table; D and trimming were computed from the DNA. The table for this sample lists about 340,000 clones; 86% of them were counted only once. The ten largest clonotypes hold 0.84% of the sample. The CDR3 contains 16 residues, cysteine and phenylalanine counted. The kept DNA is CDR3 alone, 48 bases in frame from the first base. V lost 0 bases and J lost 6 bases, and the count of bases not matched to a germline gene is 8. The germline V gene supplies CDR1 SGDLS and CDR2 YYNGEE.

Regarding this clone: What antigen it recognizes has not been identified. No base qualities exist here, and no much larger clone lies one base off it.

The donors were included in the validation cohort of approximately 130 subjects, a group kept apart from the roughly 730-subject first cohort. The sample comprised PBMCs. The source of this sequence is a woman aged 18-30 years in good health and CMV-seronegative. Recombination joined TRBV9 with TRBJ2-7; 11 middle bases align to TRBD1. The CDR3 region reads CASSVEGQGELGEQYF. The DNA sequence is given as TGTGCCAGCAGCGTAGAGGGACAGGGGGAGTTGGGCGAGCAGTACTTC.